This T cell receptor beta chain was profiled in a study of CD8 T cells in Susac syndrome. Findings of the study overall: The study admitted that it had a relatively small number of individuals in its TCR sequencing and HLA analysis.

The authors carried out high-throughput sequencing of TCR beta. They applied it to CD8+ and CD4+ T cells obtained from blood. TEMRA cells were FACS-enriched, while CD8+ and CD4+ T cells were negatively isolated. RNA totalling roughly 0.45 to 1 ug underwent reverse transcription with random hexamers. Across 54 Vbeta and 13 Jbeta, immunoSEQ multiplex PCR amplified TCR beta CDR3. TCRdb called the immunoSEQ multiplex PCR reads again in MiXCR, with one record for every CDR3 protein. Of hundreds of thousands of distinct CDR3 sequences listed, 92% were seen once; the top ten hold 0.1% to 0.15%. Concerning this clonotype: Its antigen is currently unknown.

This clonotype originated in a human donor with multiple sclerosis. Sequences were obtained from CD8+ T cells from PBMCs.

The CDR3 region is CASSDPAGGTDTQYF. The CDR3 nucleotides read TGTGCCAGCAGTGATCCAGCGGGGGGCACAGATACGCAGTATTTT. V is TRBV2 and J is TRBJ2-3; 8 nucleotides line up with TRBD2. This CDR3 contains 15 residues. J was trimmed by 1 base and V by 3 bases; bases with no gene match: 3. CDR1 is SNHLY and CDR2 is FYNNEI in the germline V gene.